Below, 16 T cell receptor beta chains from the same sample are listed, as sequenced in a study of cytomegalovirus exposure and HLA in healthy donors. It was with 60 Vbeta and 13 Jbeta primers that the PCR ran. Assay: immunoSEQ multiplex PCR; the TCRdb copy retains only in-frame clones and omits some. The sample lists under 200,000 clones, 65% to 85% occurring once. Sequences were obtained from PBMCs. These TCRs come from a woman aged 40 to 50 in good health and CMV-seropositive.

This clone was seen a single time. The CDR3 DNA is TGCGCCAGCAGCCAAAGCACGCGGGGAGAGACCCAGTACTTC. Protein sequence: CASSQSTRGETQYF. V is TRBV4-3 and J is TRBJ2-5; TRBD2 is a possible D gene (6 bases). Germline V CDR1 and CDR2: LGHNA, YSLEER. With 2 bases removed from V and 4 bases from J, the gap between germline ends came to 11 bases. The CDR3 loop spans 14 amino acids.

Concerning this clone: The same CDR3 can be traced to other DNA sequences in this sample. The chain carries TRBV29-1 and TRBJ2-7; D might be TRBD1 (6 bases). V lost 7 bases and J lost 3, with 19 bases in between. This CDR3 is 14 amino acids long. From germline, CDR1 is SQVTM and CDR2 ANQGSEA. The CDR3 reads CSATPRGNNYEQYF. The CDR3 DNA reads TGCAGCGCCACCCCTAGGGGGAACAACTACGAGCAGTACTTC.

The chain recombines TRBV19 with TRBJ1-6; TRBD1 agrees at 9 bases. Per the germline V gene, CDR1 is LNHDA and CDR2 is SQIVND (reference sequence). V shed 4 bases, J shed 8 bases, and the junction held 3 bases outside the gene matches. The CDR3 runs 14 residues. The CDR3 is CASSSGQGYSPLHF. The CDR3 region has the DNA TGTGCCAGTAGTAGCGGACAGGGGTATTCACCCCTCCACTTT. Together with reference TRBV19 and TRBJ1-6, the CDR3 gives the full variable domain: DGGITQSPKYLFRKEGQNVTLSCEQNLNHDAMYWYRQDPGQGLRLIYYSQIVNDFQKGDIAEGYSVSREKKESFPLTVTSAQKNPTAFYLCASSSGQGYSPLHFGNGTRLTVT.

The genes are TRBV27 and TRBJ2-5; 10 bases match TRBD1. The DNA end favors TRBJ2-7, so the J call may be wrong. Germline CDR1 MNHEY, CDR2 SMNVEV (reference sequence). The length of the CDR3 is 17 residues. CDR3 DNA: TGTGCCAGCAGTTTAAGCCCAGGGACAGGGGACCCCTACGAGCAGTACTTC. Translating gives CASSLSPGTGDPYEQYF.

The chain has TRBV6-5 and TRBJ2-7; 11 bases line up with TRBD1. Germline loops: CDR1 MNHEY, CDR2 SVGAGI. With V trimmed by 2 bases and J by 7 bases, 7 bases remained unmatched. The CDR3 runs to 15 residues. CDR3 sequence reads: CASSYHGQGAGEQYF. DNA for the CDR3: TGTGCCAGCAGTTACCATGGACAGGGGGCTGGTGAGCAGTACTTC.

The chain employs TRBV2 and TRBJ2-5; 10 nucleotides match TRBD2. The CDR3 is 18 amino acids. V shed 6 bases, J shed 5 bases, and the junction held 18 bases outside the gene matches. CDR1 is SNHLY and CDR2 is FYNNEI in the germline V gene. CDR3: CASRVAGTSDGAWETQYF. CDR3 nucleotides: TGTGCCAGCAGGGTCGCCGGGACTAGCGACGGAGCTTGGGAGACCCAGTACTTC.

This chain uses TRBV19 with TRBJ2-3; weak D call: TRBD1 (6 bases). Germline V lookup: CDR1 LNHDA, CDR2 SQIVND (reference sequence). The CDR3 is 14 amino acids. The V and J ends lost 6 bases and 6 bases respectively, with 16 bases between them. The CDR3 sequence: CASSLANRADTQYF. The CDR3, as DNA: TGTGCCAGTAGCCTCGCGAACAGGGCGGATACGCAGTATTTT.

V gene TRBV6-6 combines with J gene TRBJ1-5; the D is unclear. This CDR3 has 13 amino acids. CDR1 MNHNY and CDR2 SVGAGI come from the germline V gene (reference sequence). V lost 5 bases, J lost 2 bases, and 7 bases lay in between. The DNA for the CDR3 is TGTGCCAGCAGTGGCGGGGGCAATCAGCCCCAGCATTTT. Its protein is CASSGGGNQPQHF.

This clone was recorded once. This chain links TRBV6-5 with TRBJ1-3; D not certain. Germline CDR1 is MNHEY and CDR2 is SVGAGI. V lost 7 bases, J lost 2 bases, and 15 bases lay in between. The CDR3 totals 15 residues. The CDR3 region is CASTASGPPGNTIYF. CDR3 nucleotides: TGTGCCAGCACCGCCTCGGGTCCTCCTGGAAACACCATATATTTT.

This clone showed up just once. CDR3 amino acids: CASSSFGTGDQPQHF. For the CDR3, the DNA is TGTGCCAGCAGTTCTTTCGGGACAGGGGATCAGCCCCAGCATTTT. This chain links TRBV27 with TRBJ1-5, with 10 bases aligning to TRBD1. V dropped 4 bases and J dropped 5; count of bases not matched to a gene: 5. Germline lookup yields CDR1 MNHEY and CDR2 SMNVEV (reference sequence). The CDR3 is 15 amino acids.

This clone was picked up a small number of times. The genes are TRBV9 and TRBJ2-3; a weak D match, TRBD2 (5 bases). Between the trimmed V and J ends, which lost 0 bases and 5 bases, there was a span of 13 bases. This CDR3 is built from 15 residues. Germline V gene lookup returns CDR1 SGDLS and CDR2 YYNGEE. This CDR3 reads CASSVAGTNVDTQYF. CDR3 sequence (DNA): TGTGCCAGCAGCGTAGCGGGAACTAACGTAGATACGCAGTATTTT. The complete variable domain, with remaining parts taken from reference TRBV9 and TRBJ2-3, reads DSGVTQTPKHLITATGQRVTLRCSPRSGDLSVYWYQQSLDQGLQFLIQYYNGEERAKGNILERFSAQQFPDLHSELNLSSLELGDSALYFCASSVAGTNVDTQYFGPGTRLTVL.

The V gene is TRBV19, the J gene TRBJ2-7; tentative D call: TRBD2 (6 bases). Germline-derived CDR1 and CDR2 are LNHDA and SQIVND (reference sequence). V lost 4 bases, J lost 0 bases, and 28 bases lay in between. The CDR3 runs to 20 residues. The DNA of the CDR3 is TGTGCCAGTAGTACGGCTACCGGGACCCGGTCGGGGGTTAACTCCTACGAGCAGTACTTC. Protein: CASSTATGTRSGVNSYEQYF.

CDR3 nucleotides: TGTGCCAGCAGAGACAGGGGGCACGCTACGCAGTATTTT. Protein product: CASRDRGHATQYF. The chain carries TRBV13 and TRBJ2-3, with 10 bases aligning to TRBD1. The germline V gene encodes CDR1 PRHDT and CDR2 FYEKMQ (reference sequence). The trim removed 6 bases at V and 8 bases at J, leaving 5 bases unmatched. CDR3 length equals 13 residues.

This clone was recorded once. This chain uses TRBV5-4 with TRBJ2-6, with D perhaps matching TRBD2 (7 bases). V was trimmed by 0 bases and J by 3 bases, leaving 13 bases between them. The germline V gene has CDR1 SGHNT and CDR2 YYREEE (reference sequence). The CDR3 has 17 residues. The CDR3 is CASSLGGRGGGANVLTF. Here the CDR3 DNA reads TGTGCCAGCAGCTTGGGGGGGCGCGGGGGTGGGGCCAACGTCCTGACTTTC. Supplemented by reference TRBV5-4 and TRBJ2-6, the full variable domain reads ETGVTQSPTHLIKTRGQQVTLRCSSQSGHNTVSWYQQALGQGPQFIFQYYREEENGRGNFPPRFSGLQFPNYSSELNVNALELDDSALYLCASSLGGRGGGANVLTFGAGSRLTVL.

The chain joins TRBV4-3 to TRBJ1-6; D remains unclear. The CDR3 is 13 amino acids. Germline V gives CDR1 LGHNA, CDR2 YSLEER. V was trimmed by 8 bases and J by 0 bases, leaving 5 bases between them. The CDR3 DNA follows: TGCGCCAGCTCCAGCTCCTATAATTCACCCCTCCACTTT. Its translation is CASSSSYNSPLHF.

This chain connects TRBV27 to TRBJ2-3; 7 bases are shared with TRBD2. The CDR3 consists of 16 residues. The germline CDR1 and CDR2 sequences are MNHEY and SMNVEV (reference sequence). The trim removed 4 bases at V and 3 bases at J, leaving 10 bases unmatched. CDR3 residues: CASSSLRGYGTDTQYF. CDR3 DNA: TGTGCCAGCAGTTCCCTGCGGGGGTATGGAACAGATACGCAGTATTTT.